The sequence of this T cell receptor (beta chain) was determined in a study of Ad26.COV2.S vaccination and SARS-CoV-2 variants (dated by TCRdb to 2020 to 2022). About the investigation overall: Donors in the vaccine arm were drawn from COV1001, a phase I-IIa trial of Ad26.COV2.S in healthy adults that was multicentre, randomized, double-blind and placebo-controlled. Dosing of Ad26.COV2.S was intramuscular, at either 5x10^10 or 1x10^11 viral particles, delivered as one shot or as two shots spaced 56 days apart. TCRbeta repertoire sequencing served as the tool for gauging how specific and how broad the SARS-CoV-2-reactive T cell receptors were following Ad26.COV2.S vaccination. The TCR-sequenced set comprised approximately 30 samples: approximately 19 Ad26.COV2.S vaccine recipients, 5 placebo recipients and 8 SARS-CoV-2 convalescent individuals. Trial participants were randomized into five groups of five: low-dose or high-dose Ad26.COV2.S given once or twice, or placebo on both occasions. Investigators did not know the trial group allocation while performing experiments and assessing outcomes. Findings and caveats that apply to the study as a whole: After vaccination, spike-specific CD8+ and CD4+ T cell responses were reported to show substantial breadth. The study was not powered to compare responses between vaccine doses or regimens. Vaccine and placebo recipients had comparable non-spike TCR breadth, which fits with the vaccine containing only spike. The authors noted that total T cell responses may have been underestimated by the TCR breadth and depth analyses. Spike-specific TCR breadth was higher in Ad26.COV2.S recipients than in placebo recipients (P = 0.0014).

Notes on this clone: This clone's antigen is unknown. No per-base quality is available; no much larger clone lies one base away.

From cysteine to phenylalanine, the CDR3 is 15 amino acids long. CDR3 DNA only is kept here, 45 bases in frame from base 1. CDR1 and CDR2 (SGHAT, FQNNGV) derive from the germline V gene. At the junction V is shortened by 4 bases and J by 2 bases; bases outside the gene matches: 6. TCRbeta CDR3 regions were sequenced with the immunoSEQ Assay. After extraction, genomic DNA underwent amplification by bias-controlled multiplex PCR, followed by high-throughput sequencing. On the authors' methods: To quantify the absolute abundance of every unique TCRbeta CDR3 region, sequences were collapsed and filtered. Usable DNA was measured by amplifying reference genes present in all nucleated cells, and TCRbeta template counts were normalized to that usable DNA to estimate T cell fraction. Repertoire TCRs were annotated as SARS-CoV-2-specific by exact matching of V gene, CDR3 amino acid sequence and J gene to a known reactive TCR set. The reference SARS-CoV-2 TCR set was derived from MIRA and filtered for enrichment in COVID-19-positive ImmuneCODE repertoires, a step that removed public or cross-reactive TCRs. Based on the MIRA antigens, annotated TCRs were further analysed at the level of specific ORF or position within ORF. Breadth was defined as annotated unique rearrangements over total unique productive rearrangements; depth was the summed frequency of those rearrangements. TCR breadth was compared between groups using two-sided Wilcoxon rank-sum tests. In its TCRdb copy, this immuneACCESS table keeps in-frame sequences only and misses some clones. Where compared with another copy, unresolved V genes explain less than half of these, and the others have no known cause. The V and J calls and the clone size are those of that table, but D and trimming were determined from the DNA. This sample comprises 350,000 to 450,000 clones, approximately 83% of them detected only once. The top ten clones comprise almost 7.5% of the sample.

What this sample's treatment or condition label stands for: about 20 received Ad26.COV2.S at low or high dose, single or two shots; several received placebo; per-sample allocation not given. For vaccine and placebo recipients, the sequenced repertoires came from samples collected on day 63 after the first injection. Between 29 July and 7 August 2020, Cohort 1b enrolled around 24 adults aged 18-55 years at one site in Boston, USA. Ad26.COV2.S consisted of a replication-incompetent adenovirus type 26 vector by which a prefusion-stabilized SARS-CoV-2 spike protein from the original Wuhan strain was expressed.

Sample: peripheral blood, taken in a trial of Ad26.COV2.S vaccine versus placebo. The clonotype originates from a person aged 18-60 years who received the Ad26.COV2.S COVID-19 vaccine or a placebo. Recombination joined TRBV11-2 with TRBJ2-7; 9 central bases correspond to TRBD1. At the DNA level, the sequence is TGTGCCAGCAGCTCACGGACAGGGGATGCCTACGAGCAGTACTTC. Its product reads: CASSSRTGDAYEQYF.